This is a list of T cell receptor beta chains from one sample in a study of CD8 T cells in ankylosing spondylitis. TCRdb processed the 5' RACE reads anew with MiXCR; each CDR3 protein has one entry. The sample has just under 550,000 distinct CDR3 sequences, roughly 13% seen once. Sequenced sample: blood, either unsorted or a sorted T cell fraction (not recorded which). The source of these receptors is a male donor with ankylosing spondylitis. Each CDR3 is given with its conserved first and last residue. Fields, in order: D gene, clone size, J gene, V gene, CDR3 protein, CDR3 DNA. The D gene is left open where the match is weak. A row's size may be missing; if present it is once, few, many or a size class.

>NA|many|TRBJ2-5|TRBV5-1
CASSLIVEETQYF
TGCGCCAGCAGCTTGATTGTGGAAGAGACCCAGTACTTC
>TRBD1|NA|TRBJ2-7|TRBV7-9
CASSSGTGEYEQYF
TGTGCCAGCAGCTCGGGGACAGGAGAGTACGAGCAGTACTTC
>NA|NA|TRBJ1-4|TRBV5-1
CASSLHQVNEKLFF
TGCGCCAGCAGCCTCCACCAGGTCAATGAAAAACTGTTTTTT
>NA|few|TRBJ2-1|TRBV5-5
CASSLAAGSGNEQFF
TGTGCCAGCAGCTTGGCCGCCGGGAGCGGCAATGAGCAGTTCTTC
>NA|few|TRBJ2-3|TRBV20-1
CSAREGEEALDTQYF
TGCAGTGCTAGAGAGGGGGAGGAGGCGCTAGATACGCAGTATTTT
>NA|few|TRBJ2-7|TRBV7-2
CASSAAGSGFYEQYF
TGTGCCAGCAGCGCGGCGGGTAGCGGCTTCTACGAGCAGTACTTC
>NA|many|TRBJ2-2|TRBV12-3/TRBV12-4
CASSLRETGELFF
TGTGCCAGCAGCCTCAGGGAAACCGGGGAGCTGTTTTTT
>NA|NA|TRBJ1-5|TRBV20-1
CSARGRGSGQPQHF
TGCAGTGCTAGAGGACGAGGTAGTGGGCAGCCCCAGCATTTT
>TRBD1|few|TRBJ1-6|TRBV15
CATSRDRGAYNSPLHF
TGTGCCACCAGCAGGGACAGGGGGGCTTATAATTCACCCCTCCACTTT
>NA|few|TRBJ2-1|TRBV9
CASSVRGAQTFNEQFF
TGTGCCAGCAGCGTGCGGGGCGCGCAAACATTCAATGAGCAGTTCTTC
>NA|NA|TRBJ2-3|TRBV11-3
CASSLRTSRTDTQYF
TGTGCCAGCAGCTTACGGACCTCCAGGACAGATACGCAGTATTTT
>TRBD2|few|TRBJ2-3|TRBV10-3
CAIGIVTAGADTQYF
TGTGCCATCGGTATTGTCACAGCGGGGGCAGATACGCAGTATTTT
>TRBD1|few|TRBJ2-2|TRBV25-1
CASSATGGKGTGELFF
TGTGCCAGCAGTGCGACAGGGGGCAAGGGTACCGGGGAGCTGTTTTTT
>NA|NA|TRBJ1-2|TRBV7-2
CASSLLGPLNYGYTF
TGTGCCAGCAGCTTATTGGGGCCTTTGAACTATGGCTACACCTTC
>NA|NA|TRBJ1-3|TRBV20-1
CSITRGQGGNTIYF
TGCAGCATTACCAGGGGCCAGGGAGGAAACACCATATATTTT
>NA|NA|TRBJ2-5|TRBV28
CASSIRSGRETQYF
TGTGCCAGCAGCATCCGATCCGGACGGGAGACCCAGTACTTC
>NA|few|TRBJ2-5|TRBV18
CASSRSLGSQETQYF
TGTGCCAGCTCACGATCATTAGGGAGTCAAGAGACCCAGTACTTC
>NA|NA|TRBJ2-1|TRBV3-1
CASSQGPRQGNEQFF
TGTGCCAGCAGCCAAGGTCCCCGACAAGGGAACGAGCAGTTCTTC
>TRBD1|few|TRBJ2-5|TRBV7-8
CASSFRGQGETQYF
TGTGCCAGCAGCTTCAGGGGGCAAGGGGAGACCCAGTACTTC
>NA|many|TRBJ2-3|TRBV7-2
CASSPPALGDTQYF
TGTGCCAGCAGCCCCCCGGCGCTAGGAGATACGCAGTATTTT
>NA|few|TRBJ2-5|TRBV5-1
CASSLSQLQETQYF
TGCGCCAGCAGCTTGTCGCAGCTCCAAGAGACCCAGTACTTC
>NA|NA|TRBJ1-3|TRBV7-2
CASSLDRAAGNTIYF
TGTGCCAGCAGCTTAGACAGAGCAGCTGGAAACACCATATATTTT
>NA|many|TRBJ2-2|TRBV5-1
CASSLAPGSLGTGELFF
TGCGCCAGCAGCTTGGCCCCTGGTTCCCTAGGGACCGGGGAGCTGTTTTTT
>NA|NA|TRBJ2-3|TRBV5-1
CASSLGGGYSDTQYF
TGCGCCAGCAGCCTGGGAGGAGGTTATTCCGATACGCAGTATTTT
>NA|many|TRBJ2-6|TRBV3-1
CASSQARNSGANVLTF
TGTGCCAGCAGCCAAGCACGGAACTCTGGGGCCAACGTCCTGACTTTC
>NA|NA|TRBJ2-5|TRBV29-1
CSVVERASLGETQYF
TGCAGCGTTGTTGAAAGGGCTTCCCTGGGGGAGACCCAGTACTTC
>NA|NA|TRBJ1-5|TRBV2
CASSEFGTFLYSNQPQHF
TGTGCCAGCAGTGAATTCGGAACATTTCTCTATAGCAATCAGCCCCAGCATTTT
>TRBD2|NA|TRBJ2-1|TRBV27
CASSVGGPWNEQFF
TGTGCCAGCAGCGTGGGAGGGCCGTGGAATGAGCAGTTCTTC
>TRBD1|NA|TRBJ2-1|TRBV6-1
CACSMTGANEQFF
TGTGCCTGCAGTATGACAGGGGCCAATGAGCAGTTCTTC
>TRBD1|few|TRBJ1-5|TRBV6-1
CASSVSGGNQPQHF
TGTGCCAGCAGTGTATCAGGGGGGAATCAGCCCCAGCATTTT
>NA|many|TRBJ2-2|TRBV5-1
CASERVGTGELFF
TGCGCCAGCGAAAGGGTTGGCACCGGGGAGCTGTTTTTT
>TRBD2|NA|TRBJ2-1|TRBV5-1
CASSTGLAGDLRKFF
TGCGCCAGCAGCACCGGACTAGCGGGAGACCTTAGGAAGTTCTTC
>TRBD2|few|TRBJ2-5|TRBV5-1
CASSSIAGGSSVETQYF
TGCGCCAGCAGCTCGATAGCGGGAGGTTCGTCGGTCGAGACCCAGTACTTC
>NA|few|TRBJ2-6|TRBV11-2
CASSPLTSGANVLTF
TGTGCCAGCAGCCCCCTGACCTCTGGGGCCAACGTCCTGACTTTC
>NA|few|TRBJ2-4|TRBV9
CASSVDLGALIQYF
TGTGCCAGCAGCGTAGATCTTGGGGCCCTCATTCAGTACTTC
>NA|many|TRBJ2-5|TRBV7-8
CASSFSLQETQYF
TGTGCCAGCAGCTTCTCCCTTCAAGAGACCCAGTACTTC
>TRBD1|NA|TRBJ2-3|TRBV6-1
CASTAGTGSTDTQYF
TGTGCCAGCACAGCCGGGACAGGGAGCACAGATACGCAGTATTTT
>TRBD1|few|TRBJ2-6|TRBV6-2/TRBV6-3
CASDRATSGANVLTF
TGTGCCAGCGACAGGGCCACCTCTGGGGCCAACGTCCTGACTTTC
>TRBD1|few|TRBJ2-1|TRBV5-1
CASSFSYGTASSYNEQFF
TGCGCCAGCAGCTTCTCATACGGGACAGCTAGCTCCTACAATGAGCAGTTCTTC
>TRBD2|NA|TRBJ2-1|TRBV30
CAWSVGGYNEQFF
TGTGCCTGGAGTGTGGGAGGGTATAATGAGCAGTTCTTC
>NA|NA|TRBJ2-5|TRBV2
CASRDPTQETQYF
TGTGCCAGCAGAGACCCTACCCAAGAGACCCAGTACTTC
>NA|NA|TRBJ2-5|TRBV29-1
CSVVEHAETQYF
TGCAGCGTTGTAGAGCATGCGGAGACCCAGTACTTC
>NA|NA|TRBJ1-4|TRBV11-3
CASSSSPPEAGEKLFF
TGTGCCAGCAGCTCGTCCCCCCCTGAGGCCGGGGAAAAACTGTTTTTT
>NA|NA|TRBJ1-5|TRBV12-3/TRBV12-4
CASSLDAYSNQPQHF
TGTGCCAGCAGTTTAGACGCGTATAGCAATCAGCCCCAGCATTTT
>TRBD2|NA|TRBJ2-1|TRBV11-2
CASSLGRREGNEQFF
TGTGCCAGCAGCCTGGGGAGGCGGGAGGGGAATGAGCAGTTCTTC
>NA|NA|TRBJ2-4|TRBV29-1
CSVEEGWGTKNIQYF
TGCAGCGTTGAGGAGGGTTGGGGGACCAAAAACATTCAGTACTTC
>TRBD1|few|TRBJ1-1|TRBV5-6
CASSLADRGNTEAFF
TGTGCCAGCAGCTTGGCCGACAGGGGGAACACTGAAGCTTTCTTT
>NA|NA|TRBJ1-2|TRBV7-9
CASSPPDGRVISF
TGTGCCAGCAGCCCCCCGGACGGACGAGTCATTAGCTTC
>TRBD2|NA|TRBJ2-5|TRBV24-1
CATSAIETGLAEQETQYF
TGTGCCACCAGTGCGATAGAGACGGGACTAGCGGAACAAGAGACCCAGTACTTC
>TRBD1|many|TRBJ2-7|TRBV5-1
CASSWDRGLGEQYF
TGCGCCAGCAGCTGGGACAGGGGGCTTGGAGAGCAGTACTTC
>NA|few|TRBJ2-3|TRBV7-2
CASSRGRSTDTQYF
TGTGCCAGCTCCCGCGGACGAAGCACAGATACGCAGTATTTT
>NA|NA|TRBJ1-1|TRBV3-1
CASSQADPRDTEAFF
TGTGCCAGCAGCCAAGCCGACCCCCGGGACACTGAAGCTTTCTTT
>TRBD2|NA|TRBJ2-7|TRBV10-2
CASSEYSGGSYEQYF
TGCGCCAGCAGTGAGTACAGCGGGGGCTCCTACGAGCAGTACTTC